This paragraph reports one T cell receptor (beta chain). No antigen is known for it. Looked up from germline, CDR1 is SGHRS and CDR2 is YFSETQ. The germline V and J ends were trimmed by 0 bases and 8 bases, with 12 bases remaining between them. The length of the CDR3 is 14 residues. The data derive from a study of beta chain features in type 1 diabetes. Whole-study context: Taken together, all samples contributed 107,917,701 examined sorted cells. The study, taken as a whole, reports: Shorter TCRB CDR3s, moderately but significantly so, marked every one of the four CD4+ subsets in Type 1 diabetes patients.

The investigators reverse transcribed all of the isolated RNA, so they sequenced expressed TCRB transcripts. The table came from immunoSEQ multiplex PCR; TCRdb's copy has only in-frame clones and leaves some out. This table has fewer than 350,000 clones, about 15% appearing once. CD45RO/CCR7/CD25/CD127/CD95/CD27 staining was used to isolate CD4+ naive, central memory, regulatory and stem cell-like memory cells by sorting. The gene calls are TRBV5-1 and TRBJ2-1; D is possibly TRBD2 (6 bases). Material for sequencing was naive CD4+ T cells from blood. The receptor's source is a man aged 18 to 35 with type 1 diabetes. The CDR3 nucleotides read TGCGCCAGCAGCTTGGCTACTAGCAAAGATGAGCAGTTCTTC. This codes for CASSLATSKDEQFF.